The present T cell receptor (beta chain) was sequenced within a study of control samples from healthy donors and cancer patients. TCRdb's table, derived via immunoSEQ multiplex PCR, lists solely in-frame clones and lacks some. The sample holds fewer than 200,000 clones. V was cut by 3 bases and J by 2 bases, with 13 bases left in between. The germline CDR1 and CDR2 sequences are MRHNA and SNTAGT. The CDR3 contains 15 residues. The chain carries TRBV6-4 and TRBJ1-2; a weak D match, TRBD1 (5 bases). This clonotype was sampled from a woman between 25 and 40 years old in good health. The sequencing input was blood. The chain's CDR3 is CASSEWGSPNYGYTF. DNA of the CDR3: TGTGCCAGCAGTGAGTGGGGCTCTCCGAACTATGGCTACACCTTC.